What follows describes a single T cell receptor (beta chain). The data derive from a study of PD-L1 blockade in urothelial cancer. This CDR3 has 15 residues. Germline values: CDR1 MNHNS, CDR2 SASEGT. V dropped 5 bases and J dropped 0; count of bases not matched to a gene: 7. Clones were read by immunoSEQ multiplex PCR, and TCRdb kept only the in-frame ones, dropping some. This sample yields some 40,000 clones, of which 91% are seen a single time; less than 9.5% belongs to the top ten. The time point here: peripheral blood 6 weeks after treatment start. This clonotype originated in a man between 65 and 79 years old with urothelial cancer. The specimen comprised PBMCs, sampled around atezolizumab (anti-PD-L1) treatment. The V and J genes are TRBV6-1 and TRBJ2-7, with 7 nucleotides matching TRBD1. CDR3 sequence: CASSKGQQSSYEQYF. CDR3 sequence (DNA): TGTGCCAGCAGTAAGGGACAGCAAAGCTCCTACGAGCAGTACTTC.